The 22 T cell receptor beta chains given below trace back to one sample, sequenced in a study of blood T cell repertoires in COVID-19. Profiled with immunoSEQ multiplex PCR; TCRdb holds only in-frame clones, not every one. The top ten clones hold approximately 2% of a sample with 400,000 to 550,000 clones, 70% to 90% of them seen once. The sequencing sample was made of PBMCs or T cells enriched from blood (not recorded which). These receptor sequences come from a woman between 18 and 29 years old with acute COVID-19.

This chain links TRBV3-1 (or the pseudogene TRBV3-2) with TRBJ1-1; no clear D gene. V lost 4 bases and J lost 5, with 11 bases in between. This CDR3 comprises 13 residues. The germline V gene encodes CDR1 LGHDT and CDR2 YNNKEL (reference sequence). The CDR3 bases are TGTGCCAGCAGCCGTCCCAGAGGGACTGAAGCTTTCTTT. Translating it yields CASSRPRGTEAFF.

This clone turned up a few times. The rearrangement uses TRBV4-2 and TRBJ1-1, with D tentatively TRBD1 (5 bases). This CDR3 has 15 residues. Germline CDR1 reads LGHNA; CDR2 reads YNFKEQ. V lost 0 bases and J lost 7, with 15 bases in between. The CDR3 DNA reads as TGTGCCAGCAGCCAAGATATAGACAGATTGTTTGAAGCTTTCTTT. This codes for CASSQDIDRLFEAFF.

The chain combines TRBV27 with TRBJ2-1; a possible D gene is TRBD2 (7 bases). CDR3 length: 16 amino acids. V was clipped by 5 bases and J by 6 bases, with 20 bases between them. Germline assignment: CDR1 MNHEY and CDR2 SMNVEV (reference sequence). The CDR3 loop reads CASSQREGGRSNEQFF. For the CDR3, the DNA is TGTGCCAGCAGTCAAAGGGAGGGGGGCCGGTCCAATGAGCAGTTCTTC.

The CDR3 sequence: CASSGQLNEKLFF. CDR3 DNA: TGTGCCAGTAGTGGACAGCTCAATGAAAAACTGTTTTTT. This chain links TRBV19 with TRBJ1-4; possible D gene TRBD1, 6 bases. Between the trimmed V and J ends, which lost 5 bases and 5 bases, there was a span of 9 bases. This CDR3 region has 13 residues. Germline CDR1 LNHDA, CDR2 SQIVND (reference sequence).

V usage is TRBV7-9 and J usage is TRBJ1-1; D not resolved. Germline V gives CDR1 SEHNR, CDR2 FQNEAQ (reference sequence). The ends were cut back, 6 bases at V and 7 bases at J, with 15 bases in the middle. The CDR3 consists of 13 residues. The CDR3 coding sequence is TGTGCCAGCAGGACCGACGGGAGAGGTGAAGCTTTCTTT. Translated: CASRTDGRGEAFF.

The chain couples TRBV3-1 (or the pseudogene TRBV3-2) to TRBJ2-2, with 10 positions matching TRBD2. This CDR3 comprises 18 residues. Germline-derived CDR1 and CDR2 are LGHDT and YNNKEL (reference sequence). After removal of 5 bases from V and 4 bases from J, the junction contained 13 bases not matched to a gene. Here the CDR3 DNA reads TGTGCCAGCAGCTCCTGGGACCTTAGCGGGGGGTTCACCGGGGAGCTGTTTTTT. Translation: CASSSWDLSGGFTGELFF.

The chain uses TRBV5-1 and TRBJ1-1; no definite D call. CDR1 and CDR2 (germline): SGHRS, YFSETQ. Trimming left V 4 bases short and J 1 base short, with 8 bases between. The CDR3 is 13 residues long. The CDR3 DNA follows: TGCGCCAGCAGCCCGACGGGGAACACTGAAGCTTTCTTT. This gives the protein CASSPTGNTEAFF.

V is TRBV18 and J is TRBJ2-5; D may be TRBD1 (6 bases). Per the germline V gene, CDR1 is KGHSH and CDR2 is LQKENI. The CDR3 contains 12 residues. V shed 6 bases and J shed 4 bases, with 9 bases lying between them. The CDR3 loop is CASSLDRETQYF. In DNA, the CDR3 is TGTGCCAGCTCGCTGGACAGAGAGACCCAGTACTTC.

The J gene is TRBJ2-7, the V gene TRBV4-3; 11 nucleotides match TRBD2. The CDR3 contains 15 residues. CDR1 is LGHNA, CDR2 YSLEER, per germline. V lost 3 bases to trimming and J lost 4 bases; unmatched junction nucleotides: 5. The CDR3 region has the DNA TGCGCCAGCAGCCACCTACTAGCGGGAGAATACGAGCAGTACTTC. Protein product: CASSHLLAGEYEQYF.

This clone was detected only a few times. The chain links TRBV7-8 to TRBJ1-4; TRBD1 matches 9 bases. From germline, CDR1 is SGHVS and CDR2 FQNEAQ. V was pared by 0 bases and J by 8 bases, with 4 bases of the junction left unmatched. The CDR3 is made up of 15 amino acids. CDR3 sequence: CASSLADRGGEKLFF. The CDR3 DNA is TGTGCCAGCAGCTTAGCGGACAGGGGAGGAGAAAAACTGTTTTTT.

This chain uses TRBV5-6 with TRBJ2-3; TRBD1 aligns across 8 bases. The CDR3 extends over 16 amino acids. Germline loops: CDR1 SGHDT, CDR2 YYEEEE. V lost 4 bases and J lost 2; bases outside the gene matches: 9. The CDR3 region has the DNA TGTGCCAGCAGCCGATACCGGACAGGGAACACAGATACGCAGTATTTT. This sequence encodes CASSRYRTGNTDTQYF.

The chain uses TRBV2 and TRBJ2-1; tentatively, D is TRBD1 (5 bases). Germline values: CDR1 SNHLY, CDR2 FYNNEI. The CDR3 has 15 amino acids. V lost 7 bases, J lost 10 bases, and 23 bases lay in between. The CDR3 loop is CASKAGYTMGREQFF. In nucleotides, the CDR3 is TGTGCCAGCAAGGCAGGGTATACAATGGGTCGGGAGCAGTTCTTC.

CDR3 sequence reads: CASSPLRTYEQYF. The CDR3 nucleotides are TGTGCCAGCAGCCCCCTACGAACCTACGAGCAGTACTTC. The rearrangement joins TRBV27 to TRBJ2-7; D is uncertain. Germline V gene lookup returns CDR1 MNHEY and CDR2 SMNVEV (reference sequence). The CDR3 is made up of 13 amino acids. The V end lost 6 bases, the J end lost 2 bases, and 11 bases lay between the germline ends.

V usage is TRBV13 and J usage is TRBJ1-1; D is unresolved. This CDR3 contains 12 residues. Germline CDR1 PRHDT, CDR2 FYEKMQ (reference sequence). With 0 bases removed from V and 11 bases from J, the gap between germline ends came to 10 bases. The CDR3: CASSLGVASAFF. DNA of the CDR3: TGTGCCAGCAGCTTAGGTGTGGCATCGGCTTTCTTT. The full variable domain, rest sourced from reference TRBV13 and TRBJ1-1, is AAGVIQSPRHLIKEKRETATLKCYPIPRHDTVYWYQQGPGQDPQFLISFYEKMQSDKGSIPDRFSAQQFSDYHSELNMSSLELGDSALYFCASSLGVASAFFGQGTRLTVV.

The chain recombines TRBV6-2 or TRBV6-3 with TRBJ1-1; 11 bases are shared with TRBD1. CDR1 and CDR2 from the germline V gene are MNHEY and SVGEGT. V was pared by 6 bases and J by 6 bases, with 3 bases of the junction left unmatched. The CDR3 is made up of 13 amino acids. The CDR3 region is CASSKGQGAEAFF. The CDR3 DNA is TGTGCCAGCAGCAAGGGACAGGGGGCTGAAGCTTTCTTT.

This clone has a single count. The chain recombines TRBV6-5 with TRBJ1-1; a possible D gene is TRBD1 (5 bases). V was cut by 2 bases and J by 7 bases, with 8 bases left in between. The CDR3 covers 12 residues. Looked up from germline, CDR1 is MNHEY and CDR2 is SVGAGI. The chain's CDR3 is CASSYVDSEAFF. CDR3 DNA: TGTGCCAGCAGTTACGTCGACAGTGAAGCTTTCTTT.

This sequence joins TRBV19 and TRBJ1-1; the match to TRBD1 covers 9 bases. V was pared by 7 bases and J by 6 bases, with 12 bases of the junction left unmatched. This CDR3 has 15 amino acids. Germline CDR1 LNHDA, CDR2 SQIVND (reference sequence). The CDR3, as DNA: TGTGCCAGTATTCTCCTGGGACAGGGAAATTCTGAAGCTTTCTTT. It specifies CASILLGQGNSEAFF.

The CDR3 nucleotides are TGTGCCAGCATTCTGAGAGGTCGGGGTTTTGCTGAAGCTTTCTTT. Its translation: CASILRGRGFAEAFF. The rearrangement joins TRBV6-5 to TRBJ1-1; D gene uncertain. The V end lost 7 bases, the J end lost 6 bases, and 21 bases lay between the germline ends. Germline CDR1 is MNHEY and CDR2 is SVGAGI. This CDR3 is built from 15 residues.

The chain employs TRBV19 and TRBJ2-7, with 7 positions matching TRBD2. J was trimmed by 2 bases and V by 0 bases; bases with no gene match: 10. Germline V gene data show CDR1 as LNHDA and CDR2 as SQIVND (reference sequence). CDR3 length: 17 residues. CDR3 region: CASSIDQGGFGTYEQYF. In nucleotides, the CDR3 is TGTGCCAGTAGTATAGACCAGGGAGGGTTTGGTACCTACGAGCAGTACTTC.

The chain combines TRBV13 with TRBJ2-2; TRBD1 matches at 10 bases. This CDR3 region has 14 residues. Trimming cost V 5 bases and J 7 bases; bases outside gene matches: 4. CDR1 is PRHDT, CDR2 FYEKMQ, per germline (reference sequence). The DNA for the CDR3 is TGTGCCAGCAGCCCAAGGACAGGGGGCGGGGAGCTGTTTTTT. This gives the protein CASSPRTGGGELFF.

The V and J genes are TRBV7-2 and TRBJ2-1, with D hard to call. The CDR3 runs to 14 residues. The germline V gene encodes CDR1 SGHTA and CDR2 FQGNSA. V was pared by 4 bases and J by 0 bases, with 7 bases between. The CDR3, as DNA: TGTGCCAGCAGCTCCGGTTCCTCCTACAATGAGCAGTTCTTC. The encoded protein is CASSSGSSYNEQFF.

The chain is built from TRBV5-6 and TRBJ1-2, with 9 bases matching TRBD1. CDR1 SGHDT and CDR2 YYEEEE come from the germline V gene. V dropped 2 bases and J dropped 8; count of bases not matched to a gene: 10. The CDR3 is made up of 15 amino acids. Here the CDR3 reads CASSFFRTGDRGYTF. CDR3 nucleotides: TGTGCCAGCAGCTTTTTTCGGACAGGGGATCGGGGCTACACCTTC.